A selection of T cell receptor beta chains follows, all from one sample in a study of blood T cell repertoires in COVID-19. The protocol was immunoSEQ multiplex PCR, while the TCRdb copy is restricted to in-frame clones and leaves out a portion. The sample records 150,000 to 200,000 clones, approximately 86% being singletons. The sample taken for sequencing was peripheral blood. Every receptor here comes from a man between 65 and 79 years old with active or convalescent COVID-19. The conserved cysteine and the conserved F or W are not part of the CDR3 here. Each record gives: CDR3 protein, V gene.

cdr3_aa: ATSSQGVHEQY
v_call: TRBV24-1

cdr3_aa: ASSLGGGVDTQY
v_call: TRBV19

cdr3_aa: SGQNNEQF
v_call: TRBV29-1

cdr3_aa: ASSKLAGVGTGELF
v_call: TRBV4-3

cdr3_aa: ASSQDFGGSDTQY
v_call: TRBV3-1/TRBV3-2

cdr3_aa: ASSRRSLPDTQY
v_call: TRBV11-2

cdr3_aa: ASRLGTGAYEQY
v_call: TRBV28

cdr3_aa: ASSEAVGGNREF
v_call: TRBV6-1

cdr3_aa: SVEINSNQPQH
v_call: TRBV29-1

cdr3_aa: ASSDLGGPQNQPQH
v_call: TRBV28

cdr3_aa: SVATGSRDEQY
v_call: TRBV29-1

cdr3_aa: ASRTGTGRSYT
v_call: TRBV6-5

cdr3_aa: ASSIDRGSYSNQPQH
v_call: TRBV19

cdr3_aa: AWSPDSHNEKLF
v_call: TRBV30

cdr3_aa: ASSSRVSSGNTIY
v_call: TRBV6-6

cdr3_aa: ASGLAHSYNEQF
v_call: TRBV7-9

cdr3_aa: AWSDPQRTGRGNIQY
v_call: TRBV30

cdr3_aa: ASSTSYEQY
v_call: TRBV6-2/TRBV6-3